Many counts were recorded for the clone carrying this T cell receptor beta chain. The antigen is undetermined. A modified ARM-PCR protocol with three rounds of nested PCR amplified TCRbeta. TCRdb re-called the multiplex PCR reads through MiXCR, storing one row per CDR3 protein. Among about 93,000 distinct CDR3 sequences listed, around 71% were seen once. The data derive from a study of tumor and adjacent non-tumor tissue in lung cancer. Overall study: Some 3.9 million productive TCRbeta reads were obtained per sample on average. Study observations and caveats: Normal lung showed higher cumulative top 100 clone frequency than tumor. Significantly higher TCR diversity was found in tumor than normal lung.

Deletions cut 2 bases from V and 2 bases from J, with 6 bases between. The CDR3 sequence is 13 residues long. RNA was extracted from bulk tissue without any cell sorting. Donors were chemotherapy-naive, newly diagnosed lung cancer surgical patients in China, August–late 2014. Input material: lung tumor tissue. This receptor was obtained from a man aged 55 to 70 with non-small cell lung cancer. The chain combines TRBV12-3 or TRBV12-4 with TRBJ2-5; D uncertain. The CDR3 is CASSLSKQETQYF. CDR3 nucleotide sequence: TGTGCCAGCAGTTTATCCAAACAAGAGACCCAGTACTTC.